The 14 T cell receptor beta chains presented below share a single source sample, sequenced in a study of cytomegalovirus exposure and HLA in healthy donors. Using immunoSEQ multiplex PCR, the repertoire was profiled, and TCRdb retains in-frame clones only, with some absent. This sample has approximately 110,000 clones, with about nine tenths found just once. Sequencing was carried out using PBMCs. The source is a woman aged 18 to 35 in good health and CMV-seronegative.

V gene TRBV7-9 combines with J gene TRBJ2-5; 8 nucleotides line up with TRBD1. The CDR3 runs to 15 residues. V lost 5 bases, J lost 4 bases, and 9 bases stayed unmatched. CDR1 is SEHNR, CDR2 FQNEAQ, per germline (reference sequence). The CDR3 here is CASSAYRGMRETQYF. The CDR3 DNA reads TGTGCCAGCAGCGCCTACAGGGGGATGAGAGAGACCCAGTACTTC. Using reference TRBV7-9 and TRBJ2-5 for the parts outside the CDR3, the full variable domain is DTGVSQNPRHKITKRGQNVTFRCDPISEHNRLYWYRQTLGQGPEFLTYFQNEAQLEKSRLLSDRFSAERPKGSFSTLEIQRTEQGDSAMYLCASSAYRGMRETQYFGPGTRLLVL.

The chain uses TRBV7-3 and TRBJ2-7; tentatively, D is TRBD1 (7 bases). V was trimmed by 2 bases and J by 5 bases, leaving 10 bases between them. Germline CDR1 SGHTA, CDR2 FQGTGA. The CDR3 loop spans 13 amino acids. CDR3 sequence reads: CASSLAGGHEQYF. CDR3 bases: TGTGCCAGCAGCTTAGCAGGGGGGCACGAGCAGTACTTC.

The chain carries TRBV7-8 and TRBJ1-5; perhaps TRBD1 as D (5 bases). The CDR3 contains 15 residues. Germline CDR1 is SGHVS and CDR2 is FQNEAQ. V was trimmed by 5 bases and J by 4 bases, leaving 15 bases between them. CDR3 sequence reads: CASSTDEQENQPQHF. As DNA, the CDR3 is TGTGCCAGCAGCACCGACGAACAGGAAAATCAGCCCCAGCATTTT. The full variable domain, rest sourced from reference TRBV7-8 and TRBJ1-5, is GAGVSQSPRYKVAKRGQDVALRCDPISGHVSLFWYQQALGQGPEFLTYFQNEAQLDKSGLPSDRFFAERPEGSVSTLKIQRTQQEDSAVYLCASSTDEQENQPQHFGDGTRLSIL.

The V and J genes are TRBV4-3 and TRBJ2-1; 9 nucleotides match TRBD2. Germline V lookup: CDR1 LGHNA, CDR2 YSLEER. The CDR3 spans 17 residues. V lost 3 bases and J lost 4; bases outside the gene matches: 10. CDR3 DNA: TGCGCCAGCAGCCAGGAGTGGCGGGGGGGATTTTACAATGAGCAGTTCTTC. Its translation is CASSQEWRGGFYNEQFF.

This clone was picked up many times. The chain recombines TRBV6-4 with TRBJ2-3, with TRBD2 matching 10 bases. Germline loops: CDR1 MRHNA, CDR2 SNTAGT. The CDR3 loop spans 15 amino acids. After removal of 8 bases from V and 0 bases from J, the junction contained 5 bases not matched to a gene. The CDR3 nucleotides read TGTGCCAGCTCCTCTAGCGGGGGTAGCACAGATACGCAGTATTTT. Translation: CASSSSGGSTDTQYF.

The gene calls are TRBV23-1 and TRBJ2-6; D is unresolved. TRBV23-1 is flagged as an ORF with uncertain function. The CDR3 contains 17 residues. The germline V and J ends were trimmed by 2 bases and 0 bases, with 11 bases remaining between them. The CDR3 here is CASSQSARYSGANVLTF. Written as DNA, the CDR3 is TGCGCCAGCAGTCAAAGCGCCAGATACTCTGGGGCCAACGTCCTGACTTTC.

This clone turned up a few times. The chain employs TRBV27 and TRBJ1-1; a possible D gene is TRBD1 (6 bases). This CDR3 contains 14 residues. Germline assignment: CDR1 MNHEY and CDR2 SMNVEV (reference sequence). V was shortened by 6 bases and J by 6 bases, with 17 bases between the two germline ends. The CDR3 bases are TGTGCCAGCAGCCTGGGGGCTCCCTCCGCTGAAGCTTTCTTT. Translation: CASSLGAPSAEAFF.

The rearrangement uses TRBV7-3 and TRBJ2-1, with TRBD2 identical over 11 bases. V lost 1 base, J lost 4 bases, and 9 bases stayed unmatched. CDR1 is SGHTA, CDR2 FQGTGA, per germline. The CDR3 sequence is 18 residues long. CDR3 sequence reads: CASSLNPELAGVYNEQFF. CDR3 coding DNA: TGTGCCAGCAGCTTAAACCCCGAACTAGCGGGGGTATACAATGAGCAGTTCTTC.

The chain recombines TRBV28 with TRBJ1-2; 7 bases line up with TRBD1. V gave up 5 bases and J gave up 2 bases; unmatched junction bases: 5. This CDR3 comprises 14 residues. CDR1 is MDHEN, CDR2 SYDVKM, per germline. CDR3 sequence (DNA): TGTGCCAGCAGTCCAGGGGGATTCAACTATGGCTACACCTTC. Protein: CASSPGGFNYGYTF.

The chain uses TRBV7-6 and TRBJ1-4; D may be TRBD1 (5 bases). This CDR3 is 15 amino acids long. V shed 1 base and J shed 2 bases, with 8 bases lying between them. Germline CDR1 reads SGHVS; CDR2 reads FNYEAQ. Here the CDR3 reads CASSLGRATNEKLFF. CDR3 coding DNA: TGTGCCAGCAGCTTAGGCAGGGCGACTAATGAAAAACTGTTTTTT.

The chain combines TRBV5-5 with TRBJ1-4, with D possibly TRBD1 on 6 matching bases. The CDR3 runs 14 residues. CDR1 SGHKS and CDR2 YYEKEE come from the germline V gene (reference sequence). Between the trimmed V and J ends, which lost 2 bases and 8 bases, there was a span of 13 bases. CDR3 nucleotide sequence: TGTGCCAGCAGCTTCTCAGGGGCGGAGGAAAAACTGTTTTTT. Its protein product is CASSFSGAEEKLFF.

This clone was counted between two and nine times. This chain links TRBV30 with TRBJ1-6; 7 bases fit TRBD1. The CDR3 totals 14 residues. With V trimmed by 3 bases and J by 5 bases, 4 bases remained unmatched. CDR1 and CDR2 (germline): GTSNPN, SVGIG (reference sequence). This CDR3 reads CAWRAGQDNSPLHF. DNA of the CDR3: TGTGCCTGGAGGGCAGGACAGGATAATTCACCCCTCCACTTT.

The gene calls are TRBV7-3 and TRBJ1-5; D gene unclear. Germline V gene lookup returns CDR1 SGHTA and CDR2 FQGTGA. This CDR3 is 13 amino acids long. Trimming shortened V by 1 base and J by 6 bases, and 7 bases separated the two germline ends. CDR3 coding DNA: TGTGCCAGCAGCTTAAATCGGGGTCAGCCCCAGCATTTT. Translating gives CASSLNRGQPQHF.

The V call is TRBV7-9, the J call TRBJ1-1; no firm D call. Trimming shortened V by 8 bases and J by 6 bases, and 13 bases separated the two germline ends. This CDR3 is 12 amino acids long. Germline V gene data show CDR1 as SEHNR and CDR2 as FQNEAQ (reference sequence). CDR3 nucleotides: TGTGCCAGCGAAACGGCGGAAGCTGAAGCTTTCTTT. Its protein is CASETAEAEAFF.